Below, one T cell receptor beta chain is given with its context. The target antigen is unknown. The data were taken from a study of cytomegalovirus exposure and HLA in healthy donors. Whole-study results and caveats: Some TCR beta chains (164 of them) were listed as cytomegalovirus-associated. Within the data, a cluster of highly shared sequence variants was likely a sequencing artifact.

The PCR employed 60 Vbeta primers together with 13 Jbeta primers. Profiled with immunoSEQ multiplex PCR; TCRdb holds only in-frame clones, not every one. The repertoire consists of 150,000 to 200,000 clones, with roughly 85% occurring once and the leading ten covering approximately 0.69%. The germline V gene encodes CDR1 MDHEN and CDR2 SYDVKM. With 3 bases removed from V and 5 bases from J, the gap between germline ends came to 4 bases. The CDR3 is 12 amino acids. Input material: PBMCs. This TCR came from a woman between 35 and 50 years old in good health and CMV-seronegative. The chain carries TRBV28 and TRBJ2-2; no definite D call. CDR3 residues: CASSFPTGELFF. The CDR3 nucleotides are TGTGCCAGCAGTTTCCCTACCGGGGAGCTGTTTTTT.